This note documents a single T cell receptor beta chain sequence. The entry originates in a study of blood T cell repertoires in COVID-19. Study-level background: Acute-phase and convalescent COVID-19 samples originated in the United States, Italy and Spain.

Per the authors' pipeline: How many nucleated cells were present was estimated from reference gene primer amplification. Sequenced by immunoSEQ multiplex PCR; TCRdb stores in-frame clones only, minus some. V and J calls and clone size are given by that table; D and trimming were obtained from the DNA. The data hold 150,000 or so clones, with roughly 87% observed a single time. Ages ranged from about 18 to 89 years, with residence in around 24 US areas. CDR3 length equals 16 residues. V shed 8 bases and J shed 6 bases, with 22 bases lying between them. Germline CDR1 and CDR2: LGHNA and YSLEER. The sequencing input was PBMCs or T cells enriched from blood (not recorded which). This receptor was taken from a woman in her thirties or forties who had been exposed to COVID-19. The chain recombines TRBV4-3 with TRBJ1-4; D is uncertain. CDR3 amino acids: CASSTKVLMKDEKLFF. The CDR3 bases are TGCGCCAGCTCGACTAAGGTGTTGATGAAGGATGAAAAACTGTTTTTT.